These 31 T cell receptor beta chains were sequenced from one sample in a study of regulatory T cells in long-lasting Graves disease (dated by TCRdb to the early 2020s). This specimen's time point label, per the study, means: newly diagnosed GD, antithyroid drugs for less than 3 months. For both TCR sequencing and RNA sequencing, RNA was extracted from PBMCs in TRIzol. The library was generated by multiplex PCR. Sequencing took place on an Illumina HiSeq 4000. CDR3 regions were amplified by Arm-PCR with iRepertoire HTBI primers to construct TCR beta libraries. TCRdb trimmed public reads at Q25 via fastp, called clones via MiXCR and kept in-frame beta chains. A single entry per CDR3 protein holds the most common genes and DNA from its merged rows. Here the sample has some 250,000 distinct CDR3 sequences; around 18% occur a single time. 11% to 15% of the sample lies in the top ten. This sample also appeared in a second study, on T cells in Graves' hyperthyroidism and ophthalmopathy.

Material: peripheral blood mononuclear cells (PBMCs), obtained at new diagnosis, from a patient treated with antithyroid drugs. The receptors originated from a woman in her thirties with Graves disease. Donor details come from another sample of the same person, matched by shared clones.

The V call is TRBV7-2, the J call TRBJ2-3; 9 bases match TRBD2. Germline lookup yields CDR1 SGHTA and CDR2 FQGNSA. The length of the CDR3 is 17 residues. Losses at the gene ends were 1 base for V and 4 bases for J; bases not matched to a gene: 9. CDR3 nucleotide sequence: TGTGCCAGCAGCTTAGGGTGGCGGGGGGGGAGGGCAGATACGCAGTATTTT. This sequence encodes CASSLGWRGGRADTQYF.

This clonotype was counted many times. The CDR3 DNA reads TGTGCCAGCAGTCATGACTGGATTACGCAGTATTTT. This translates into CASSHDWITQYF. The rearrangement links TRBV12-3 or TRBV12-4 to TRBJ2-3; no firm D call. Trimming took 5 bases from V and 8 from J, leaving 11 bases between them. This CDR3 has 12 residues.

This clonotype was found many times. This rearrangement joins TRBV7-2 to TRBJ1-1; perhaps TRBD1 as D (5 bases). The CDR3 contains 14 residues. Trimming took 4 bases from V and 2 from J, leaving 11 bases between them. Germline lookup yields CDR1 SGHTA and CDR2 FQGNSA. CDR3 loop: CASSSSQGNTEAFF. The DNA for the CDR3 is TGTGCCAGCAGCTCCTCCCAGGGAAACACTGAAGCTTTCTTT.

This clonotype was counted at least ten times. The chain employs TRBV5-1 and TRBJ2-1; the D is unclear. Germline loops: CDR1 SGHRS, CDR2 YFSETQ. CDR3 length: 16 residues. Trimming pared 4 bases from V and 2 bases from J, leaving 16 bases between. The CDR3 DNA follows: TGCGCCAGCAGCCTTCAGGCTGCCCTCACCTACAATGAGCAGTTCTTC. It codes for CASSLQAALTYNEQFF. The complete variable domain, with remaining parts taken from reference TRBV5-1 and TRBJ2-1, reads KAGVTQTPRYLIKTRGQQVTLSCSPISGHRSVSWYQQTPGQGLQFLFEYFSETQRNKGNFPGRFSGRQFSNSRSEMNVSTLELGDSALYLCASSLQAALTYNEQFFGPGTRLTVL.

Of note for this clonotype: This may be a read error, as it is one base from a much larger clone. This chain joins TRBV10-3 and TRBJ2-5; D possibly corresponds to TRBD1 (6 bases). The CDR3 runs to 16 residues. Germline loops: CDR1 ENHRY, CDR2 SYGVKD. Trimming stripped 8 bases from V and 5 bases from J, with 24 bases between. CDR3 sequence reads: CAIGGLPGSKGETQYF. The CDR3, as DNA: TGTGCCATCGGGGGCCTCCCGGGATCTAAGGGGGAGACCCAGTACTTC.

This clonotype was seen many times. The V gene is TRBV27, the J gene TRBJ1-1; D not resolved. Looked up from germline, CDR1 is MNHEY and CDR2 is SMNVEV (reference sequence). The CDR3 runs 15 residues. The V gene lost 5 bases and the J gene lost 3 bases, with 16 bases spanning the gap. For the CDR3, the DNA is TGTGCCAGCAGTAATGCTTGGGTTCCGGACACTGAAGCTTTCTTT. Its protein is CASSNAWVPDTEAFF.

Ten or more counts support this clonotype. The chain uses TRBV20-1 and TRBJ2-5, with TRBD2 matching 8 bases. The ends lost 3 bases at V and 3 bases at J; junction bases unmatched: 9. The CDR3 is 15 amino acids. Germline values: CDR1 DFQATT, CDR2 SNEGSKA (reference sequence). The CDR3 is CSASTRGDGKETQYF. DNA for the CDR3: TGCAGTGCTAGTACGCGGGGGGACGGGAAAGAGACCCAGTACTTC.

The gene calls are TRBV28 and TRBJ1-5, with TRBD1 identical over 12 bases. The CDR3 is 18 residues long. In germline, CDR1 is MDHEN, CDR2 SYDVKM. The junction had 17 bases not matched to a gene; V was cut back by 7 bases and J by 7 bases. The CDR3 is CASTKLTRGQGATQPQHF. The CDR3 DNA follows: TGTGCCAGCACCAAACTAACGAGGGGACAGGGGGCAACGCAGCCCCAGCATTTT.

The table lists this clonotype with many counts. The chain couples TRBV6-5 to TRBJ1-3, with D tentatively TRBD1 (6 bases). In germline, CDR1 is MNHEY, CDR2 SVGAGI. The CDR3 has 15 amino acids. Trimming removed 0 bases at V and 5 bases at J, with 11 bases between. The CDR3 spells CASSYSGGPRNTIYF. The CDR3 DNA reads as TGTGCCAGCAGTTACTCTGGGGGGCCTAGAAACACCATATATTTT.

The table lists this clonotype with many counts. The chain employs TRBV20-1 and TRBJ2-1; no definite D call. Trimming removed 6 bases at V and 2 bases at J, with 20 bases between. Germline-derived CDR1 and CDR2 are DFQATT and SNEGSKA (reference sequence). The CDR3 sequence is 16 residues long. CDR3 residues: CSAPKFGPIPYNEQFF. CDR3 bases: TGCAGTGCCCCCAAATTCGGGCCCATCCCCTACAATGAGCAGTTCTTC.

The sample holds a few counts of this clonotype. This chain connects TRBV19 to TRBJ1-2; D ambiguous. The germline CDR1 and CDR2 sequences are LNHDA and SQIVND (reference sequence). The CDR3 is made up of 11 amino acids. The ends were cut back, 7 bases at V and 4 bases at J, with 7 bases in the middle. The CDR3 spells CASTSVYGYTF. CDR3 bases: TGTGCCAGTACCAGCGTCTATGGCTACACCTTC.

Of note for this clonotype: A much larger clone differs by one base, so this may be a read error. The chain uses TRBV6-5 and TRBJ2-7; D gene unclear. Germline values: CDR1 MNHEY, CDR2 SVGAGI. The CDR3 spans 13 residues. The CDR3 is CASSYSNRYERYF. CDR3 sequence (DNA): TGTGCCAGCAGTTACTCGAACAGATACGAGCGGTACTTC.

The chain links TRBV6-1 to TRBJ2-1; the D gene is possibly TRBD2 (6 bases). The CDR3 extends over 16 amino acids. Germline lookup yields CDR1 MNHNS and CDR2 SASEGT. V lost 6 bases, J lost 4 bases, and 19 bases lay in between. Written as DNA, the CDR3 is TGTGCCAGCAGCACGAGGCGGGGTCGAACGTACAATGAGCAGTTCTTC. This translates into CASSTRRGRTYNEQFF.

The chain combines TRBV27 with TRBJ2-3; D remains ambiguous. Germline V gene sequence: CDR1 MNHEY, CDR2 SMNVEV (reference sequence). V lost 4 bases and J lost 12, with 14 bases in between. This CDR3 has 12 residues. The CDR3 is CASSSSTRIQYF. The CDR3 DNA is TGTGCCAGCAGTTCGTCTACGAGGATTCAGTATTTT.

Many counts were recorded for this clonotype. The CDR3 loop is CSATPRGSYDEQYF. The CDR3 DNA follows: TGCAGTGCTACACCCAGGGGTTCGTACGACGAGCAGTACTTC. The chain carries TRBV20-1 and TRBJ2-7; maybe TRBD1 (6 bases). The CDR3 is made up of 14 amino acids. Germline V gene data show CDR1 as DFQATT and CDR2 as SNEGSKA (reference sequence). V lost 4 bases and J 5 bases, leaving 18 bases between the germline ends.

This clonotype was counted ten times or more. This chain links TRBV4-1 with TRBJ1-3; no definite D call. With 6 bases removed from V and 0 bases from J, the gap between germline ends came to 9 bases. CDR1 and CDR2 (germline): MGHRA, YSYEKL. The CDR3 sequence is 14 residues long. CDR3 DNA: TGCGCCAGCAGACCCTATAGCTCTGGAAACACCATATATTTT. As protein: CASRPYSSGNTIYF.

This clonotype was observed a handful of times. The gene calls are TRBV7-3 and TRBJ2-2; TRBD2 agrees at 16 bases. The CDR3 loop spans 19 amino acids. Germline CDR1 and CDR2: SGHTA and FQGTGA. Trimming removed 5 bases from V and 1 base from J; junction bases left unmatched: 7. The DNA of the CDR3 is TGTGCCAGCAGCACGGGACTAGCGGGGGGGCTTCAGAACACCGGGGAGCTGTTTTTT. Its protein product is CASSTGLAGGLQNTGELFF.

This clonotype has ten or more counts. This chain connects TRBV2 to TRBJ1-5; D might be TRBD1 (6 bases). Trimming pared 6 bases from V and 5 bases from J, leaving 14 bases between. The CDR3 contains 14 residues. CDR1 and CDR2 (germline): SNHLY, FYNNEI. The CDR3 nucleotides read TGTGCCAGCAGCCGGGACATAGCGGATCAGCCCCAGCATTTT. Amino acids: CASSRDIADQPQHF.

This clonotype was seen at least ten times. The chain carries TRBV13 and TRBJ1-2, with D maybe TRBD1 (6 bases). CDR1 and CDR2 (germline): PRHDT, FYEKMQ (reference sequence). Trimming left V 6 bases short and J 3 bases short, with 11 bases between. This CDR3 is built from 13 residues. The CDR3 nucleotides read TGTGCCAGCAGTGAACAGGGCCACTATGGCTACACCTTC. Translated: CASSEQGHYGYTF. The full variable domain, in which reference TRBV13 and TRBJ1-2 provide the parts outside the CDR3, is AAGVIQSPRHLIKEKRETATLKCYPIPRHDTVYWYQQGPGQDPQFLISFYEKMQSDKGSIPDRFSAQQFSDYHSELNMSSLELGDSALYFCASSEQGHYGYTFGSGTRLTVV.

This clonotype occurred once. This rearrangement joins TRBV7-2 to TRBJ2-4, with 13 bases identical to TRBD2. Germline V gene lookup returns CDR1 SGHTA and CDR2 FQGNSA. V lost 5 bases and J lost 5; bases outside the gene matches: 12. The CDR3 runs 18 residues. The CDR3 DNA reads TGTGCCAGCAGCCGCACTAGCGGGGGGGCGGGGTGGGAAAACATTCAGTACTTC. Protein: CASSRTSGGAGWENIQYF.

V gene TRBV20-1 combines with J gene TRBJ2-1; D may correspond to TRBD1 or TRBD2 (5 bases each). Trimming pared 3 bases from V and 5 bases from J, leaving 14 bases between. This CDR3 is built from 14 residues. Germline CDR1 is DFQATT and CDR2 is SNEGSKA (reference sequence). CDR3 protein: CSASGARAHNEQFF. The CDR3 DNA is TGCAGTGCTAGCGGGGCCCGGGCCCACAATGAGCAGTTCTTC.

This clonotype was counted at least ten times. The chain has TRBV20-1 and TRBJ1-5; D is unclear. Trimming cost V 6 bases and J 6 bases, with 15 bases left between them. Germline values: CDR1 DFQATT, CDR2 SNEGSKA (reference sequence). This CDR3 region has 13 residues. The CDR3 loop reads CSAREQSGQPQHF. For the CDR3, the DNA is TGCAGTGCGAGGGAGCAGTCCGGTCAGCCCCAGCATTTT.

This clonotype was counted many times. The genes are TRBV20-1 and TRBJ1-4, with a tentative D call TRBD1 (6 bases). The CDR3 is 14 amino acids. Trimming removed 2 bases from V and 8 bases from J, with 15 bases in between. The germline V gene has CDR1 DFQATT and CDR2 SNEGSKA (reference sequence). The CDR3 nucleotides read TGCAGTGCTAGACTGGGAGGGGGAGGCGAAAAACTGTTTTTT. Protein product: CSARLGGGGEKLFF.

The table lists this clonotype with many counts. The chain couples TRBV7-2 to TRBJ1-5; tentative D call: TRBD1 (5 bases). The CDR3 loop spans 15 amino acids. V was shortened by 5 bases and J by 7 bases, with 18 bases between the two germline ends. Germline V gene data show CDR1 as SGHTA and CDR2 as FQGNSA. CDR3 DNA: TGTGCCAGCAGCCCCGGGACCCACCCCGCCCAGCCCCAGCATTTT. It specifies CASSPGTHPAQPQHF.

This clonotype was recorded at least ten times. This chain joins TRBV13 and TRBJ1-6; a weak D match, TRBD1 (5 bases). The CDR3 consists of 14 residues. Deletions cut 1 base from V and 10 bases from J, with 11 bases between. Germline V gives CDR1 PRHDT, CDR2 FYEKMQ (reference sequence). As DNA, the CDR3 is TGTGCCAGCAGCTTAGTTGGCAGGGACTCACCCCTCCACTTT. It specifies CASSLVGRDSPLHF. Filled out from reference TRBV13 and TRBJ1-6, the complete variable domain reads AAGVIQSPRHLIKEKRETATLKCYPIPRHDTVYWYQQGPGQDPQFLISFYEKMQSDKGSIPDRFSAQQFSDYHSELNMSSLELGDSALYFCASSLVGRDSPLHFGNGTRLTVT.

The chain joins TRBV5-1 to TRBJ2-2; D unclear. CDR1 is SGHRS, CDR2 YFSETQ, per germline. The CDR3 loop spans 13 amino acids. Trimming cost V 0 bases and J 9 bases, with 9 bases left between them. The CDR3 sequence is CASSLAPVRELFF. The CDR3 coding sequence is TGCGCCAGCAGCTTGGCCCCGGTGCGGGAGCTGTTTTTT.

This clonotype showed up many times. The rearrangement links TRBV5-8 to TRBJ2-7; no clear D gene. Germline V gene data show CDR1 as SGHTS and CDR2 as YDEGEE. The germline V and J ends were trimmed by 0 bases and 3 bases, with 10 bases remaining between them. CDR3 size: 14 residues. CDR3 coding DNA: TGTGCCAGCAGCTTGGAGCAAGCCTACTACGAGCAGTACTTC. It specifies CASSLEQAYYEQYF.

This clonotype came up many times. The chain joins TRBV5-4 to TRBJ1-1; D perhaps matches TRBD1 (5 bases). This CDR3 region has 15 residues. Trimming left V 3 bases short and J 0 bases short, with 12 bases between. Germline assignment: CDR1 SGHNT and CDR2 YYREEE (reference sequence). CDR3 residues: CASSWEGHMNTEAFF. The CDR3 DNA reads as TGTGCCAGCAGCTGGGAGGGGCACATGAACACTGAAGCTTTCTTT.

This clonotype has a count of ten or more. The genes are TRBV20-1 and TRBJ2-1; 10 nucleotides agree with TRBD2. Trimming removed 0 bases from V and 9 bases from J; junction bases left unmatched: 8. Germline loops: CDR1 DFQATT, CDR2 SNEGSKA (reference sequence). This CDR3 comprises 15 residues. CDR3 DNA sequence: TGCAGTGCTAGAGATCTGGCTAGCGGGGGACTTGAGCAGTTCTTC. This sequence encodes CSARDLASGGLEQFF.

The sample holds many counts of this clonotype. The chain joins TRBV12-3 or TRBV12-4 to TRBJ2-3, with TRBD2 matching 12 bases. V gave up 2 bases and J gave up 2 bases; unmatched junction bases: 5. The CDR3 sequence is 17 residues long. This CDR3 is CASSLRLAGVITDTQYF. CDR3 DNA sequence: TGTGCCAGCAGTTTACGACTAGCGGGGGTCATCACAGATACGCAGTATTTT.

This clonotype was detected ten times or more. The V and J genes are TRBV4-2 and TRBJ1-5, with D unresolved. Germline CDR1 is LGHNA and CDR2 is YNFKEQ. The ends were cut back, 1 base at V and 2 bases at J, with 12 bases in the middle. The CDR3 contains 16 residues. This CDR3 reads CASSQGPGWGNQPQHF. CDR3 nucleotides: TGTGCCAGCAGCCAAGGACCCGGATGGGGCAATCAGCCCCAGCATTTT.